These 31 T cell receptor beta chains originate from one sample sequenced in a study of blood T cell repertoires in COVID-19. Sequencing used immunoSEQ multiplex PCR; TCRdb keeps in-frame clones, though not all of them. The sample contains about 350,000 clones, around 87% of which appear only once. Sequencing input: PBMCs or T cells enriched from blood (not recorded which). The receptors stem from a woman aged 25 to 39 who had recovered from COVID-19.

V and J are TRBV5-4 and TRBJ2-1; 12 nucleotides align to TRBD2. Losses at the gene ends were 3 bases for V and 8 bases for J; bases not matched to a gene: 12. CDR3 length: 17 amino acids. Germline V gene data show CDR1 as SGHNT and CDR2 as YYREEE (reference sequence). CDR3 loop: CASSSTLTSGGRDEQFF. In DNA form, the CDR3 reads TGTGCCAGCAGCTCCACGCTTACTAGCGGGGGGAGGGATGAGCAGTTCTTC.

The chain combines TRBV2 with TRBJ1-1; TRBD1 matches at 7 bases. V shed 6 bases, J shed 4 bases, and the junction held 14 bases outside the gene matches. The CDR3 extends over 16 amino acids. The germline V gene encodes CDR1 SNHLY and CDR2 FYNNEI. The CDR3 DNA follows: TGTGCCAGCAGGTCTACAGGGGTGGTCGCCGGCACTGAAGCTTTCTTT. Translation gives CASRSTGVVAGTEAFF.

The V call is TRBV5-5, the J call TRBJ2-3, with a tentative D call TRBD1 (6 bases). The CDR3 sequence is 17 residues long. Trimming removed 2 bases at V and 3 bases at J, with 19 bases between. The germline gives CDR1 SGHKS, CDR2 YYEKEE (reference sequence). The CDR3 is CASSLDYREGKTDTQYF. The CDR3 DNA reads TGTGCCAGCAGCTTAGATTACAGGGAAGGGAAGACAGATACGCAGTATTTT.

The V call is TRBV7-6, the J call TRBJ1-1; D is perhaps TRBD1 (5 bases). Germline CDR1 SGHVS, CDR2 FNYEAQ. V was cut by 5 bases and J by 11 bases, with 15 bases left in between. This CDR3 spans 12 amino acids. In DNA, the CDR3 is TGTGCCAGCAGCCCTCAGAGGGGAGGCGCTTTCTTT. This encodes CASSPQRGGAFF.

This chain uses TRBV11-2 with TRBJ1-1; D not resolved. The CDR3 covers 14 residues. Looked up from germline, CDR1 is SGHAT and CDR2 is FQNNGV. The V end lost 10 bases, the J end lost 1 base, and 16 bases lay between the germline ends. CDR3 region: CATSAYGENTEAFF. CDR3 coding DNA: TGTGCCACCTCAGCTTACGGGGAGAACACTGAAGCTTTCTTT.

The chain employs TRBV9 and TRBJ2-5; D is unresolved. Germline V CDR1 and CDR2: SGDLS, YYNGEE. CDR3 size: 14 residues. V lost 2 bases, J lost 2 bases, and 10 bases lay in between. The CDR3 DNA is TGTGCCAGCAGCGTGTCAGGTCCACAAGAGACCCAGTACTTC. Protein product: CASSVSGPQETQYF.

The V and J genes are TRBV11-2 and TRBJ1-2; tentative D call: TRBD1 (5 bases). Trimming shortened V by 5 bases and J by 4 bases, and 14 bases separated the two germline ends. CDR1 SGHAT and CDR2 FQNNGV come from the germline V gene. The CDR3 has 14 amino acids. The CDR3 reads CASSPLVGPYGYTF. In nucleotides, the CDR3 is TGTGCCAGCAGCCCCCTTGTGGGGCCCTATGGCTACACCTTC. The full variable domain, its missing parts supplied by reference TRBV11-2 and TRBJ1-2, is EAGVAQSPRYKIIEKRQSVAFWCNPISGHATLYWYQQILGQGPKLLIQFQNNGVVDDSQLPKDRFSAERLKGVDSTLKIQPAKLEDSAVYLCASSPLVGPYGYTFGSGTRLTVV.

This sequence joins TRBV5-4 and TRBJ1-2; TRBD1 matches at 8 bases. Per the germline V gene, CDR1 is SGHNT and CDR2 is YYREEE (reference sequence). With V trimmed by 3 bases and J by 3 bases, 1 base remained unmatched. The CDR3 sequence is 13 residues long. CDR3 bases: TGTGCCAGCAGCTCGGACAGGGACTATGGCTACACCTTC. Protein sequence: CASSSDRDYGYTF.

The CDR3: CASSWSANSGNTIYF. The CDR3 bases are TGCGCCAGCAGCTGGTCTGCTAACTCTGGAAACACCATATATTTT. The V call is TRBV5-1, the J call TRBJ1-3; D ambiguous. The CDR3 length is 15 residues. Germline CDR1 reads SGHRS; CDR2 reads YFSETQ. The ends were cut back, 3 bases at V and 0 bases at J, with 10 bases in the middle.

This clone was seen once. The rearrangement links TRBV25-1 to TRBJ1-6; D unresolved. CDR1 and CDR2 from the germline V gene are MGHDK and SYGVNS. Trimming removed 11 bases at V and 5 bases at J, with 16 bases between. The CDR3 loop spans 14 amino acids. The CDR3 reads CAVQPQIHNSPLHF. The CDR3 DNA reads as TGTGCCGTTCAACCCCAGATCCATAATTCACCCCTCCACTTT.

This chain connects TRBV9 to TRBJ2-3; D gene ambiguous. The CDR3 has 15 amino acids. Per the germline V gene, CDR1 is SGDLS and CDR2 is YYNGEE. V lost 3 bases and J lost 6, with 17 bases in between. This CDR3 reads CASSAQSPIGDTQYF. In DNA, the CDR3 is TGTGCCAGCAGCGCCCAGAGCCCGATCGGGGATACGCAGTATTTT.

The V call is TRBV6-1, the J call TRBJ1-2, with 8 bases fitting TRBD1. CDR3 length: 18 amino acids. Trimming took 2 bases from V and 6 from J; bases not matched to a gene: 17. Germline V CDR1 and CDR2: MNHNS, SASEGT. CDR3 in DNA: TGTGCCAGCAGTGAACAGGGGGCGCTTAATCCCCGCTATAATGGCTACACCTTC. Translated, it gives CASSEQGALNPRYNGYTF.

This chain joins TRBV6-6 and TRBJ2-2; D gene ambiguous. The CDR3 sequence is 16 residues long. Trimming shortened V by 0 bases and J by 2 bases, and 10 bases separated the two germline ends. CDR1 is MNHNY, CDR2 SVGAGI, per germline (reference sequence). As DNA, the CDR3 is TGTGCCAGCAGTTACTCGATCATCACTAACACCGGGGAGCTGTTTTTT. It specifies CASSYSIITNTGELFF.

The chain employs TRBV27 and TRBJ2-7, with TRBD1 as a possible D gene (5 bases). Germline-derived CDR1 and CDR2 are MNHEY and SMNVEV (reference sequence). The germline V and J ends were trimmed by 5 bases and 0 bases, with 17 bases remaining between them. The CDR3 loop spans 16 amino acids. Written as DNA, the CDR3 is TGTGCCAGCAGTACTATGCACAGGCAATACTCCTACGAGCAGTACTTC. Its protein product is CASSTMHRQYSYEQYF.

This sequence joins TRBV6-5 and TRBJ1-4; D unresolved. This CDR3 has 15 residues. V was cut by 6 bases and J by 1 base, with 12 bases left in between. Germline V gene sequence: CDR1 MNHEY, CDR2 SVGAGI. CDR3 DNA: TGTGCCAGCAGGCCCTGGGAGGGAACTAATGAAAAACTGTTTTTT. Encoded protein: CASRPWEGTNEKLFF.

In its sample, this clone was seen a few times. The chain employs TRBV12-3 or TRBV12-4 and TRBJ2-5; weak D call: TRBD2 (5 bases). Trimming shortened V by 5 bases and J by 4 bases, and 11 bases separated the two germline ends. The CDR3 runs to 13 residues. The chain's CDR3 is CASSPRGSETQYF. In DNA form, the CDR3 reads TGTGCCAGCAGTCCCCGGGGTTCAGAGACCCAGTACTTC.

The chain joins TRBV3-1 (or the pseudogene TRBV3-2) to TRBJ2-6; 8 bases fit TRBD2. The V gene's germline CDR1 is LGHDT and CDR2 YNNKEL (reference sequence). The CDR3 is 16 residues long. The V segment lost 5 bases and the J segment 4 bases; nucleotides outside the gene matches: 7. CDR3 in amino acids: CASSSGGAEGANVLTF. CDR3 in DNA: TGTGCCAGCAGCTCGGGAGGGGCTGAGGGGGCCAACGTCCTGACTTTC.

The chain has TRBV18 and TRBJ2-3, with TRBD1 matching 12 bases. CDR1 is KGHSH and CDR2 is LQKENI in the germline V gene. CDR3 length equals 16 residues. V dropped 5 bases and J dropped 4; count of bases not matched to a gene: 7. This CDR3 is CASSSTGTGGADTQYF. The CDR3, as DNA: TGTGCCAGCTCATCAACCGGGACAGGGGGCGCAGATACGCAGTATTTT.

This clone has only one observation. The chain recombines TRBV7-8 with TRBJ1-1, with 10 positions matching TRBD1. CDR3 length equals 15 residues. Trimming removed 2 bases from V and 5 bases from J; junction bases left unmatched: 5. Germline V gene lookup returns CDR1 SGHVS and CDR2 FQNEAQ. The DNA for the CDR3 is TGTGCCAGCAGCTTATCGACAGGGGGCATGACTGAAGCTTTCTTT. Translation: CASSLSTGGMTEAFF.

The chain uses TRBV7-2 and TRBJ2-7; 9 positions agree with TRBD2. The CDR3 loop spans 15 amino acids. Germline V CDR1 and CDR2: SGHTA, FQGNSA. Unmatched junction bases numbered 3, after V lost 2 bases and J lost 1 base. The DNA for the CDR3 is TGTGCCAGCAGCTTACAGGCGGGGGGGTCCTACGAGCAGTACTTC. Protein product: CASSLQAGGSYEQYF.

The CDR3 DNA follows: TGTGCCTGGAGTGAAACCCGGTACGGTGGAGCTTTCTTT. Protein: CAWSETRYGGAFF. J is TRBJ1-1 and V is TRBV30; no clear D. CDR1 and CDR2 (germline): GTSNPN, SVGIG (reference sequence). The CDR3 length is 13 residues. V dropped 1 base and J dropped 10 bases, with 16 bases sitting between them.

CDR3 nucleotide sequence: TGTGCCAGCAGCACGGGTTGTTGCGGGGGGGCAGATACGCAGCATTTT. Translated, it gives CASSTGCCGGADTQHF. The V and J genes are TRBV21-1 and TRBJ2-3; the table gives TRBD2 as D, unverified against the DNA. The J call may be incorrect, as the DNA end agrees better with TRBJ1-5. TRBV21-1 is termed a pseudogene. The CDR3 is 16 residues long.

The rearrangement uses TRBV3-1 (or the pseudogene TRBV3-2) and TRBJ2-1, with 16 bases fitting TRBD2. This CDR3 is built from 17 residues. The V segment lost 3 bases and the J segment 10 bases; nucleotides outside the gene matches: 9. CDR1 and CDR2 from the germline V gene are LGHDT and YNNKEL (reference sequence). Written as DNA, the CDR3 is TGTGCCAGCAGCCAGTTACAAGGGACTAGCGGGGGGGCAGAGCAGTTCTTC. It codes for CASSQLQGTSGGAEQFF.

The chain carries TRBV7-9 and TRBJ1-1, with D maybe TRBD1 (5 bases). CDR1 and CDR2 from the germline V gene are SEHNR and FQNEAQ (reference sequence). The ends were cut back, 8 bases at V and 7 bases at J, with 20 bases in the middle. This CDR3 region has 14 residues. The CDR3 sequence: CASSPPRQIYEAFF. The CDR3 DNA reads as TGTGCCAGCTCTCCCCCCCGACAGATTTATGAAGCTTTCTTT.

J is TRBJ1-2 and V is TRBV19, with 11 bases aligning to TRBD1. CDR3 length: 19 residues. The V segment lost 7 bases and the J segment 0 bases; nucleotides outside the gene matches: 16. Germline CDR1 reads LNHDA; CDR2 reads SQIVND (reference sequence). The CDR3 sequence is CASTRSTRTGGSANYGYTF. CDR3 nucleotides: TGTGCCAGTACTAGAAGTACTCGGACAGGGGGCTCAGCTAACTATGGCTACACCTTC.

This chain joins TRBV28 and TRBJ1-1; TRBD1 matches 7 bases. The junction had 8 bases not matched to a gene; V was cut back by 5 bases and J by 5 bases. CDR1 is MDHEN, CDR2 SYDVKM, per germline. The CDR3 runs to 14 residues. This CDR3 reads CASSLTGEVTEAFF. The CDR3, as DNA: TGTGCCAGCAGTCTCACAGGGGAAGTTACTGAAGCTTTCTTT.

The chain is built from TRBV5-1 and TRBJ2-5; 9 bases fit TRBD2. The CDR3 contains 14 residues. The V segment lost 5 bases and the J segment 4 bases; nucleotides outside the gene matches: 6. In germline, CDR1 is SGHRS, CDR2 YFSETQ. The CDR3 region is CASSQSGGPETQYF. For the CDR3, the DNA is TGCGCCAGCAGTCAGAGCGGGGGGCCAGAGACCCAGTACTTC.

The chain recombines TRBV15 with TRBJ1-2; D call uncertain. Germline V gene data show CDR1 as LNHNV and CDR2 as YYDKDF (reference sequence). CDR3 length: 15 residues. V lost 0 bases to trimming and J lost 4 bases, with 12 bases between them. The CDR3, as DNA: TGTGCCACCAGCAGAGAGGTTCGAACGGGCTATGGCTACACCTTC. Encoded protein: CATSREVRTGYGYTF.

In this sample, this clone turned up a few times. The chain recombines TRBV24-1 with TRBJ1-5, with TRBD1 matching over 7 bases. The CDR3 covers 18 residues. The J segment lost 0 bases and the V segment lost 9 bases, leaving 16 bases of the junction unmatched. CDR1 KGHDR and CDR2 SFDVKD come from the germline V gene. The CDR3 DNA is TGTGCCACCGGGGCGACAGGGACCGACGAGGATAGCAATCAGCCCCAGCATTTT. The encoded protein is CATGATGTDEDSNQPQHF.

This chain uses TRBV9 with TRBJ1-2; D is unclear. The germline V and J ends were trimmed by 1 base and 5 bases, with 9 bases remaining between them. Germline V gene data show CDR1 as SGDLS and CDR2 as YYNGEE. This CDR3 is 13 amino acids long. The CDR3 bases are TGTGCCAGCAGCGTAAGGGAGCTTTATGGCTACACCTTC. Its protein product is CASSVRELYGYTF.

The CDR3 DNA reads TGTGCCAGCAGTTTTCCCAGAACCTCGCCGACTCTGTACTTC. It translates to CASSFPRTSPTLYF. The chain uses TRBV28 and TRBJ2-7; D call uncertain. Trimming took off 3 bases at V and 12 bases at J, with 21 bases between the two ends. In germline, CDR1 is MDHEN, CDR2 SYDVKM. CDR3 length: 14 residues.